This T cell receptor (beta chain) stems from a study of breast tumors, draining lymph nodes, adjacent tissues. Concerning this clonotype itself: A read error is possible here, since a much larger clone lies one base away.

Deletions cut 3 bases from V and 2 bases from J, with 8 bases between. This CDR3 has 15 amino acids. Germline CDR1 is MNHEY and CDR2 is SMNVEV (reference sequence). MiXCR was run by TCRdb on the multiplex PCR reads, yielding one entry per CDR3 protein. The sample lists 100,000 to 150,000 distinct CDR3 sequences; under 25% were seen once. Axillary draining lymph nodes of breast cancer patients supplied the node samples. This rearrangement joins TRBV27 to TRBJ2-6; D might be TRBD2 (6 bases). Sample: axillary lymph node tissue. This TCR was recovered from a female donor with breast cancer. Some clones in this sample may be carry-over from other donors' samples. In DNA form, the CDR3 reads TGTGCCAGCAGTTTGCGGGGCCCTGGGGCCAACGTCCTGACTTTC. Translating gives CASSLRGPGANVLTF.